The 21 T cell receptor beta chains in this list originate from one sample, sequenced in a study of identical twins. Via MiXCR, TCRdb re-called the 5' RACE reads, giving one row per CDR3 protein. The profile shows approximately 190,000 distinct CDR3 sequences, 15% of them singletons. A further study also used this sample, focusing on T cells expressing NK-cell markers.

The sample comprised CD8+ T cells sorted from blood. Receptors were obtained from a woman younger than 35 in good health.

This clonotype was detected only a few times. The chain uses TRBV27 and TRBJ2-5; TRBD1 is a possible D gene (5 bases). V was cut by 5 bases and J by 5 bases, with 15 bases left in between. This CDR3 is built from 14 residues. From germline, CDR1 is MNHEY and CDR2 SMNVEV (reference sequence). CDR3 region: CASSPRLGRETQYF. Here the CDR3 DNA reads TGTGCCAGCAGTCCCCGCCTGGGGCGGGAGACCCAGTACTTC.

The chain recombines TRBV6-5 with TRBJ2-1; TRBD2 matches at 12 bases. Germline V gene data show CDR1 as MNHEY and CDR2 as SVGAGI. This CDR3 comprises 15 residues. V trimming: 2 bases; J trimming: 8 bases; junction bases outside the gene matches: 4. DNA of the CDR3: TGTGCCAGCAGTTACACTAGCGGGAGGAGAGATGAGCAGTTCTTC. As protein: CASSYTSGRRDEQFF.

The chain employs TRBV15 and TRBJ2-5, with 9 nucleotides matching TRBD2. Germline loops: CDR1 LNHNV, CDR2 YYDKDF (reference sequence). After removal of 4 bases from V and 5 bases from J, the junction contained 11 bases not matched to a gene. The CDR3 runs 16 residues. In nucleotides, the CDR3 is TGTGCCACCAGCAATGCGGGTTTGGCGGGGGGGGAGACCCAGTACTTC. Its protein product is CATSNAGLAGGETQYF.

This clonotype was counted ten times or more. CDR3 nucleotide sequence: TGTGCCAGCTGGAGTACTGGGGAGCTGTTTTTT. Protein sequence: CASWSTGELFF. The gene calls are TRBV6-5 and TRBJ2-2; D remains unclear. Germline CDR1 reads MNHEY; CDR2 reads SVGAGI. The CDR3 totals 11 residues. Trimming left V 8 bases short and J 8 bases short, with 9 bases between.

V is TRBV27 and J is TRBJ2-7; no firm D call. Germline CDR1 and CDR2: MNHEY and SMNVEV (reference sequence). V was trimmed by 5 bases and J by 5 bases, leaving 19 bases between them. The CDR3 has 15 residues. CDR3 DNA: TGTGCCAGCAGTAAAGGCAGCAGAGGCCGCGACGAGCAGTACTTC. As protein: CASSKGSRGRDEQYF.

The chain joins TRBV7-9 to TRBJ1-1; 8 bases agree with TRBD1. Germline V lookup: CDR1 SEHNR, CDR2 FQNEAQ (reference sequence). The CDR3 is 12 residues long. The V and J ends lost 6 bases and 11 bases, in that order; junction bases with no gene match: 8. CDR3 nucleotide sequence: TGTGCCAGCAGGGGGCAGGGGGCGCCGGCTTTCTTT. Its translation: CASRGQGAPAFF. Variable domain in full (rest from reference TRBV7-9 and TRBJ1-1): DTGVSQNPRHKITKRGQNVTFRCDPISEHNRLYWYRQTLGQGPEFLTYFQNEAQLEKSRLLSDRFSAERPKGSFSTLEIQRTEQGDSAMYLCASRGQGAPAFFGQGTRLTVV.

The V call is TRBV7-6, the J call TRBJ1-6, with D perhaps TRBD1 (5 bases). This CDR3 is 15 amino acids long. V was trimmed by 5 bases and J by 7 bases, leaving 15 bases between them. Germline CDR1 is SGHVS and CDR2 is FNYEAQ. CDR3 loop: CASSPNPTANSPLHF. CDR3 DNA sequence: TGTGCCAGCAGCCCAAACCCGACAGCGAATTCACCCCTCCACTTT.

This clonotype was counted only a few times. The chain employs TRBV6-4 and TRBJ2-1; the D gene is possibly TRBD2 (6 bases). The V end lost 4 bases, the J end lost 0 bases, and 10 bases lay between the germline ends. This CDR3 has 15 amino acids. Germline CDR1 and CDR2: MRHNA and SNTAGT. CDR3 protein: CASSVRGDSYNEQFF. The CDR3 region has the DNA TGTGCCAGCAGTGTCCGCGGGGACTCCTACAATGAGCAGTTCTTC.

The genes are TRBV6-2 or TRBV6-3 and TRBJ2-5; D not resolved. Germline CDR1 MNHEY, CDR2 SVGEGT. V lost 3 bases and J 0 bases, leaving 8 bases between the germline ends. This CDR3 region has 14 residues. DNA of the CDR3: TGTGCCAGCAGTTATGCTGGATACCAAGAGACCCAGTACTTC. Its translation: CASSYAGYQETQYF.

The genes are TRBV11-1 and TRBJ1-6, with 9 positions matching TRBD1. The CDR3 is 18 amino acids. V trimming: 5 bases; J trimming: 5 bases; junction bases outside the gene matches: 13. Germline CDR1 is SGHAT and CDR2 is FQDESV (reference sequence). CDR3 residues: CASSDYTGTGIHNSPLHF. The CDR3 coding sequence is TGTGCCAGCAGCGACTATACCGGGACAGGGATACATAATTCACCCCTCCACTTT.

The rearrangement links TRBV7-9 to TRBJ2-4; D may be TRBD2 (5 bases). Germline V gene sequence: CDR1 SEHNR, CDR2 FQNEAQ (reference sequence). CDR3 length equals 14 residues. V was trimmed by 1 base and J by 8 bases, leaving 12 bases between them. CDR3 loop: CASSLDRPRDIQYF. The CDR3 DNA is TGTGCCAGCAGCTTAGACCGCCCGAGGGACATTCAGTACTTC.

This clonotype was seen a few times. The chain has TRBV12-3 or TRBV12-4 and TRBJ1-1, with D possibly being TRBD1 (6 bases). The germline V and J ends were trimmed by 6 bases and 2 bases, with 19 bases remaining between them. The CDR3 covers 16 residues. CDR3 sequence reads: CASRRPAGQANTEAFF. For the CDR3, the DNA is TGTGCCAGCAGGCGCCCCGCGGGACAAGCAAACACTGAAGCTTTCTTT.

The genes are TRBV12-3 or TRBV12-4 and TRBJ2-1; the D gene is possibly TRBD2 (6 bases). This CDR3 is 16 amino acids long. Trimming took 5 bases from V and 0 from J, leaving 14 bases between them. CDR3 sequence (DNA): TGTGCCAGCAGTACTATTAGCGGAAGCTCCTACAATGAGCAGTTCTTC. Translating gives CASSTISGSSYNEQFF.

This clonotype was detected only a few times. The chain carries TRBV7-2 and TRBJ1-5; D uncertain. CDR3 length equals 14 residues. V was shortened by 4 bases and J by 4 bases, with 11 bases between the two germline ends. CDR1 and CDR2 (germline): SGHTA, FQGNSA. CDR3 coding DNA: TGTGCCAGCAGCTCCGACACCGTGAATCAGCCCCAGCATTTT. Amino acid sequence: CASSSDTVNQPQHF.

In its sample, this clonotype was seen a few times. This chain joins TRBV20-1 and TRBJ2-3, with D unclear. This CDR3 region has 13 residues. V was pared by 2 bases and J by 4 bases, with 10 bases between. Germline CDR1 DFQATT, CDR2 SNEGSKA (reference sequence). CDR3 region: CSARLRYPDTQYF. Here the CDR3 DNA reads TGCAGTGCTAGACTCCGCTATCCAGATACGCAGTATTTT.

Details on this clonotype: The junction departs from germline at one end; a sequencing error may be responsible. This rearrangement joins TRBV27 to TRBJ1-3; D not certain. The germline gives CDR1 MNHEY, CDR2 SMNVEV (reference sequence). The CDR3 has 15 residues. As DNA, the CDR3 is TGTGCCAGCAGCTTATACCGGGGATCTGGAAACACCATATATTTT. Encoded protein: CASSLYRGSGNTIYF.

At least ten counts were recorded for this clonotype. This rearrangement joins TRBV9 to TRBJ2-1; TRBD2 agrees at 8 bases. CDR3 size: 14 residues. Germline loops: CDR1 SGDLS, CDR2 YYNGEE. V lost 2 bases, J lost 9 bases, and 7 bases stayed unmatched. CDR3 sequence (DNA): TGTGCCAGCAGCGTGGCGGGACTAGAGGTTGAGCAGTTCTTC. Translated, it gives CASSVAGLEVEQFF.

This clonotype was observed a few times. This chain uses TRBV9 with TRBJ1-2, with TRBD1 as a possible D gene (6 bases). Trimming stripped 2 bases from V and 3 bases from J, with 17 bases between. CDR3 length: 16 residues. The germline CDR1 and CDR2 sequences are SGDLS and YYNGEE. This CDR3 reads CASSVSAQDRYYGYTF. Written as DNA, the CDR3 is TGTGCCAGCAGCGTCTCCGCGCAGGACAGATACTATGGCTACACCTTC.

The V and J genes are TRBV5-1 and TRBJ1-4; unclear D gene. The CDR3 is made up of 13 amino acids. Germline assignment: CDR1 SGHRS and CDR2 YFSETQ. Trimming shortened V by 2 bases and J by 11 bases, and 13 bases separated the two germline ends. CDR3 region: CASSFGDIGKLFF. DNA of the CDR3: TGCGCCAGCAGCTTCGGGGATATCGGGAAACTGTTTTTT.

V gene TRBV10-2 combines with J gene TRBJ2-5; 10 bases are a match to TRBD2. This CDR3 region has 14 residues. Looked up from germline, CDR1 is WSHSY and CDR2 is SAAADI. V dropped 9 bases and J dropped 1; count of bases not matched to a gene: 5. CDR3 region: CASASGRGQETQYF. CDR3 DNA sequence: TGCGCCAGTGCTAGCGGGAGAGGCCAAGAGACCCAGTACTTC.

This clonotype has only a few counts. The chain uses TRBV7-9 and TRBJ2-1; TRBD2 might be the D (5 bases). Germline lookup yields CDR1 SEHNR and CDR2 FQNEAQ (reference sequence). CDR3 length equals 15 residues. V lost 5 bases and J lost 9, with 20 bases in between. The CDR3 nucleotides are TGTGCCAGCAGCCCACCCCTACTAGTTGCCTCTGAGCAGTTCTTC. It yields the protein CASSPPLLVASEQFF.